One sample yielded the 31 T cell receptor beta chains listed below, sequenced in a study of blood T cell repertoires in COVID-19. TCRdb's copy holds only in-frame clones and misses some; the assay was immunoSEQ multiplex PCR. Of about 140,000 clones listed, about four fifths were seen once; the top ten hold approximately 1.4%. The sample was peripheral blood. These receptors originate from a human donor in a cohort sampled during active COVID-19.

This clone was detected only a few times. V and J are TRBV28 and TRBJ2-1, with 7 bases aligning to TRBD2. Unmatched junction bases numbered 17, after V lost 6 bases and J lost 6 bases. The V gene's germline CDR1 is MDHEN and CDR2 SYDVKM. The CDR3 consists of 17 residues. The CDR3, as DNA: TGTGCCAGCAGACGGACTAGTCCACCCTTAAGGGGCAATGAGCAGTTCTTC. Protein product: CASRRTSPPLRGNEQFF.

A single count supports this clone. Here the CDR3 reads CASSLRGLRGAGELFF. The CDR3 region has the DNA TGTGCCAGCAGCTTAAGGGGACTCAGAGGAGCCGGGGAGCTGTTTTTT. This chain uses TRBV7-2 with TRBJ2-2; weak D call: TRBD2 (6 bases). CDR3 length: 16 amino acids. From germline, CDR1 is SGHTA and CDR2 FQGNSA. Trimming took 2 bases from V and 6 from J, leaving 16 bases between them. The full variable domain, completed using reference TRBV7-2 and TRBJ2-2, is GAGVSQSPSNKVTEKGKDVELRCDPISGHTALYWYRQSLGQGLEFLIYFQGNSAPDKSGLPSDRFSAERTGGSVSTLTIQRTQQEDSAVYLCASSLRGLRGAGELFFGEGSRLTVL.

This chain links TRBV7-2 with TRBJ1-5; 7 bases fit TRBD1. After removal of 4 bases from V and 10 bases from J, the junction contained 7 bases not matched to a gene. In germline, CDR1 is SGHTA, CDR2 FQGNSA. This CDR3 has 13 residues. Here the CDR3 reads CASSSDRDEPQHF. The CDR3 nucleotides are TGTGCCAGCAGCTCCGACAGGGATGAACCCCAGCATTTT.

The V gene is TRBV29-1, the J gene TRBJ2-6; 8 bases line up with TRBD2. CDR1 is SQVTM and CDR2 is ANQGSEA in the germline V gene. The CDR3 has 16 amino acids. Unmatched junction bases numbered 6, after V lost 5 bases and J lost 0 bases. This CDR3 reads CSVLAGYLSGANVLTF. The CDR3 DNA reads as TGCAGCGTTTTAGCGGGATACCTCTCTGGGGCCAACGTCCTGACTTTC.

The CDR3 DNA is TGTGCCAGCAGTGCTTACCTCCCAGCAGGGGTGGCCTACGAGCAGTACTTC. It yields the protein CASSAYLPAGVAYEQYF. V and J are TRBV27 and TRBJ2-7, with TRBD1 as a possible D gene (6 bases). Germline V lookup: CDR1 MNHEY, CDR2 SMNVEV (reference sequence). This CDR3 has 17 residues. V lost 5 bases, J lost 2 bases, and 22 bases lay in between.

The chain employs TRBV29-1 and TRBJ2-5; D perhaps matches TRBD2 (6 bases). The length of the CDR3 is 16 residues. Germline CDR1 reads SQVTM; CDR2 reads ANQGSEA. Trimming left V 4 bases short and J 4 bases short, with 22 bases between. The CDR3 nucleotides are TGCAGCGTTGTTGGTTGGGGACTCCTCGGGGGAGAGACCCAGTACTTC. Translated, it gives CSVVGWGLLGGETQYF.

This chain links TRBV3-1 (or the pseudogene TRBV3-2) with TRBJ2-1; D perhaps matches TRBD1 (5 bases). CDR1 LGHDT and CDR2 YNNKEL come from the germline V gene (reference sequence). The germline V and J ends were trimmed by 1 base and 10 bases, with 14 bases remaining between them. This CDR3 spans 14 amino acids. The CDR3 sequence: CASSQASSAGEQFF. DNA of the CDR3: TGTGCCAGCAGCCAAGCATCCTCCGCAGGGGAGCAGTTCTTC.

This clone was seen a few times. In nucleotides, the CDR3 is TGTGCCAGCAGCGTATGGGACAGGGCTGGAGGAAACACCATATATTTT. It translates to CASSVWDRAGGNTIYF. The V and J genes are TRBV9 and TRBJ1-3; 9 bases match TRBD1. The CDR3 consists of 16 residues. The junction had 6 bases not matched to a gene; V was cut back by 1 base and J by 4 bases. The germline V gene has CDR1 SGDLS and CDR2 YYNGEE.

A few counts support this clone. The V gene is TRBV19, the J gene TRBJ1-1, with no clear D. V lost 7 bases to trimming and J lost 10 bases, with 25 bases between them. This CDR3 has 15 residues. Germline V gene lookup returns CDR1 LNHDA and CDR2 SQIVND (reference sequence). Here the CDR3 reads CASKGDLRPRERAFF. CDR3 DNA: TGTGCCAGTAAGGGAGACCTCAGACCGCGGGAGAGAGCTTTCTTT.

This rearrangement joins TRBV9 to TRBJ2-7; 7 bases match TRBD2. In germline, CDR1 is SGDLS, CDR2 YYNGEE. CDR3 length: 15 residues. The J segment lost 0 bases and the V segment lost 0 bases, leaving 3 bases of the junction unmatched. This CDR3 reads CASSVGAGSSYEQYF. As DNA, the CDR3 is TGTGCCAGCAGCGTAGGAGCGGGAAGCTCCTACGAGCAGTACTTC.

This clone was recorded only once. The V gene is TRBV10-1, the J gene TRBJ1-1; no reliable D call. The germline V gene encodes CDR1 WNHNN and CDR2 SYGVQD (reference sequence). Trimming pared 7 bases from V and 3 bases from J, leaving 18 bases between. The CDR3 is 15 residues long. The CDR3 bases are TGCGCCAGCAAAAATCAGACAAGCTATGACACTGAAGCTTTCTTT. This translates into CASKNQTSYDTEAFF.

V is TRBV20-1 and J is TRBJ2-7; D perhaps matches TRBD1 (5 bases). Germline V CDR1 and CDR2: DFQATT, SNEGSKA (reference sequence). V was trimmed by 6 bases and J by 0 bases, leaving 6 bases between them. The CDR3 is 11 amino acids. The CDR3, as DNA: TGCAGTGCCAGGGTCTCCTACGAGCAGTACTTC. Its translation: CSARVSYEQYF.

The rearrangement links TRBV5-1 to TRBJ2-7; TRBD1 matches at 8 bases. J was trimmed by 7 bases and V by 0 bases; bases with no gene match: 9. Germline CDR1 SGHRS, CDR2 YFSETQ. The CDR3 extends over 15 amino acids. CDR3 sequence: CASSLEDRVLDEQYF. The CDR3 DNA is TGCGCCAGCAGCTTGGAGGACAGGGTTTTGGATGAGCAGTACTTC.

The chain couples TRBV5-1 to TRBJ2-1; 7 bases line up with TRBD1. The CDR3 length is 15 residues. With V trimmed by 4 bases and J by 1 base, 5 bases remained unmatched. Germline V gene lookup returns CDR1 SGHRS and CDR2 YFSETQ. For the CDR3, the DNA is TGCGCCAGCAGCGGGAACAGGGGATCCTACAATGAGCAGTTCTTC. Protein: CASSGNRGSYNEQFF.

This clone was picked up a small number of times. The V call is TRBV6-5, the J call TRBJ1-1, with D possibly matching TRBD1 (6 bases). The germline gives CDR1 MNHEY, CDR2 SVGAGI. V lost 7 bases to trimming and J lost 0 bases, with 15 bases between them. This CDR3 contains 15 residues. For the CDR3, the DNA is TGTGCCAGCAATCGGGGGGCCGGTTTGAACACTGAAGCTTTCTTT. Translated, it gives CASNRGAGLNTEAFF.

The rearrangement uses TRBV5-1 and TRBJ2-7; D perhaps matches TRBD1 (6 bases). The CDR3 sequence is 14 residues long. Germline V gene sequence: CDR1 SGHRS, CDR2 YFSETQ. The V gene lost 4 bases and the J gene lost 5 bases, with 16 bases spanning the gap. CDR3 DNA: TGCGCCAGCAGCCCAAACCCAGGGGCCAACGAGCAGTACTTC. It yields the protein CASSPNPGANEQYF.

The V gene is TRBV30, the J gene TRBJ1-3; D not resolved. CDR1 and CDR2 (germline): GTSNPN, SVGIG (reference sequence). Trimming removed 0 bases at V and 2 bases at J, with 11 bases between. This CDR3 contains 15 residues. CDR3 nucleotides: TGTGCCTGGAGTGTGCCCGGGGTCACTGGAAACACCATATATTTT. It encodes CAWSVPGVTGNTIYF.

This clone appeared once. This chain joins TRBV19 and TRBJ2-1; D perhaps matches TRBD2 (6 bases). The germline gives CDR1 LNHDA, CDR2 SQIVND (reference sequence). Trimming pared 3 bases from V and 1 base from J, leaving 10 bases between. The CDR3 sequence is 15 residues long. CDR3 sequence: CASSIKGTSYNEQFF. The CDR3 region has the DNA TGTGCCAGTAGTATTAAAGGGACTTCCTACAATGAGCAGTTCTTC.

This clone has just one count. The chain joins TRBV18 to TRBJ1-2; a weak D match, TRBD1 (5 bases). Between the trimmed V and J ends, which lost 5 bases and 7 bases, there was a span of 20 bases. The CDR3 is 15 amino acids. Germline V lookup: CDR1 KGHSH, CDR2 LQKENI. The DNA for the CDR3 is TGTGCCAGCTCATCAATCGACAGATCTCTTGGTGGCTACACCTTC. Amino acids: CASSSIDRSLGGYTF.

The rearrangement links TRBV5-4 to TRBJ1-1; D is unclear. CDR3 length: 13 amino acids. The germline gives CDR1 SGHNT, CDR2 YYREEE (reference sequence). Trimming removed 3 bases from V and 8 bases from J, with 14 bases in between. The CDR3 reads CASSSPGPGEAFF. The CDR3 DNA follows: TGTGCCAGCAGCTCGCCAGGACCGGGGGAAGCTTTCTTT.

J is TRBJ2-1 and V is TRBV21-1; whether TRBD2, the table's D call, matches the DNA was not checked. TRBV21-1 is a pseudogene. The CDR3 length is 18 residues. The CDR3 here is CASSKEYRTSGNYNEQFF. CDR3 DNA sequence: TGTGCCAGCAGCAAAGAATATCGGACTAGCGGGAACTACAATGAGCAGTTCTTC.

The chain combines TRBV6-5 with TRBJ2-1, with TRBD2 matching over 8 bases. Germline values: CDR1 MNHEY, CDR2 SVGAGI. J was trimmed by 5 bases and V by 6 bases; bases with no gene match: 9. The CDR3 consists of 15 residues. The CDR3 is CASSFSGSGDNEQFF. CDR3 nucleotide sequence: TGTGCCAGCAGCTTCAGCGGGAGTGGCGACAATGAGCAGTTCTTC.

The V gene is TRBV11-3, the J gene TRBJ2-1, with 11 nucleotides matching TRBD2. CDR3 length equals 15 residues. Germline V lookup: CDR1 SGHNT, CDR2 YENEEA. The trim removed 5 bases at V and 5 bases at J, leaving 5 bases unmatched. The CDR3 sequence is CASSPLAGGDNEQFF. CDR3 nucleotides: TGTGCCAGCAGCCCGCTAGCGGGGGGAGACAATGAGCAGTTCTTC.

This clone was observed a handful of times. The chain has TRBV12-3 or TRBV12-4 and TRBJ2-1; 9 bases line up with TRBD1. The CDR3 has 13 residues. V shed 7 bases and J 6 bases; nucleotides not matched to a gene: 4. The CDR3 here is CASNRDRANEQFF. The CDR3 DNA is TGTGCCAGCAATCGGGACAGGGCCAATGAGCAGTTCTTC.

The genes are TRBV16 and TRBJ2-7; 15 nucleotides line up with TRBD2. Germline assignment: CDR1 KGHSY and CDR2 FQNENV. The V gene end was trimmed by 4 bases and the J gene end by 3 bases; junction bases not matched to a gene: 1. The CDR3 contains 15 residues. DNA of the CDR3: TGTGCCAGCAGCCGGACTAGCGGGAGGGACTACGAGCAGTACTTC. Protein product: CASSRTSGRDYEQYF.

This sequence joins TRBV28 and TRBJ2-5; the match to TRBD1 covers 7 bases. Germline CDR1 MDHEN, CDR2 SYDVKM. This CDR3 is built from 13 residues. Trimming cost V 6 bases and J 1 base; bases outside gene matches: 2. The CDR3 is CASRRGLQETQYF. The CDR3 nucleotides read TGTGCCAGCAGGAGGGGGCTCCAAGAGACCCAGTACTTC.

This chain uses TRBV5-1 with TRBJ2-5; 8 nucleotides align to TRBD2. CDR1 and CDR2 from the germline V gene are SGHRS and YFSETQ. Trimming took 5 bases from V and 3 from J; bases not matched to a gene: 6. This CDR3 is built from 14 residues. CDR3 nucleotide sequence: TGCGCCAGCAGTTCAGGGCGGGGGGAAGAGACCCAGTACTTC. It encodes CASSSGRGEETQYF.

V usage is TRBV28 and J usage is TRBJ2-2; TRBD1 aligns across 9 bases. V shed 9 bases and J 4 bases; nucleotides not matched to a gene: 6. The CDR3 sequence is 14 residues long. Germline V gene data show CDR1 as MDHEN and CDR2 as SYDVKM. The chain's CDR3 is CASTGGVGTGELFF. Written as DNA, the CDR3 is TGTGCCAGTACAGGGGGCGTCGGCACCGGGGAGCTGTTTTTT.

This rearrangement joins TRBV6-6 to TRBJ1-1; D unresolved. Trimming took 5 bases from V and 1 from J, leaving 5 bases between them. The germline V gene has CDR1 MNHNY and CDR2 SVGAGI (reference sequence). This CDR3 is 12 amino acids long. CDR3 amino acids: CASSQANTEAFF. Written as DNA, the CDR3 is TGTGCCAGCAGTCAAGCGAACACTGAAGCTTTCTTT.

CDR3 residues: CASSSHRGGEQYF. DNA for the CDR3: TGTGCCAGCAGCTCTCACAGGGGCGGCGAGCAGTACTTC. This chain joins TRBV7-2 and TRBJ2-7; 7 bases agree with TRBD1. The V segment lost 4 bases and the J segment 6 bases; nucleotides outside the gene matches: 6. Germline values: CDR1 SGHTA, CDR2 FQGNSA. This CDR3 comprises 13 residues.

CDR3 bases: TGCGCCAGCACCCGGGATCATTACGCAGATACGCAGTATTTT. Encoded protein: CASTRDHYADTQYF. The rearrangement joins TRBV4-1 to TRBJ2-3; possible D gene TRBD2, 5 bases. Germline V gene sequence: CDR1 MGHRA, CDR2 YSYEKL. This CDR3 region has 14 residues. The V gene lost 7 bases and the J gene lost 4 bases, with 15 bases spanning the gap.